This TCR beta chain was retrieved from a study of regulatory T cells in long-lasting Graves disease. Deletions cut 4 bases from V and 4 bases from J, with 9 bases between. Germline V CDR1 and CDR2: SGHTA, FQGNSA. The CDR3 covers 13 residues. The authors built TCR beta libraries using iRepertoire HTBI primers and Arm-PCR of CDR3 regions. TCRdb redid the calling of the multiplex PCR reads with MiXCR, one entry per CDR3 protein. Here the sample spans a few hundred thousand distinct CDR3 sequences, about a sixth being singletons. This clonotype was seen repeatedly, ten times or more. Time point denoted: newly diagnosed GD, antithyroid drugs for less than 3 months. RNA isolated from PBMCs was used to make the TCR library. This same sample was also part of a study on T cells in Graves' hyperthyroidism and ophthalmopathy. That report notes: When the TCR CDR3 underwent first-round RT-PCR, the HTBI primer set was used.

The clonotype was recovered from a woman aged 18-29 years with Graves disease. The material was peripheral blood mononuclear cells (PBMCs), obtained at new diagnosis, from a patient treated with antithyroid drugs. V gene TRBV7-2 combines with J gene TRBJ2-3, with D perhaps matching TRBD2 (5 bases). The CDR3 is CASSWESPDTQYF. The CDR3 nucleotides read TGTGCCAGCAGCTGGGAGTCGCCAGATACGCAGTATTTT.